Listed here is a single T cell receptor beta chain. Source study methods: Reference gene primer amplification in the assay estimated nucleated cell counts. TCRdb keeps only in-frame clones here, not all; method: immunoSEQ multiplex PCR. V and J calls and clone size follow that table, whereas D and trimming were derived from the DNA. The sample includes more than 85,000 clones, about 90% of them seen just once. The sample originates from a study of blood T cell repertoires in COVID-19. At the level of the study: The study drew acute and convalescent COVID-19 samples from the United States, Italy and Spain. From T cells, B-cell-depleted T cells, or PBMCs came the material, which was cDNA or gDNA.

Losses at the gene ends were 6 bases for V and 1 base for J; bases not matched to a gene: 2. The CDR3 sequence is 13 residues long. The J gene is TRBJ2-5, the V gene TRBV12-3 or TRBV12-4; TRBD1 matches at 7 bases. The specimen was peripheral blood. The receptor was derived from a human donor in a cohort sampled during active COVID-19. The CDR3 sequence is CASRQGIQETQYF. The DNA for the CDR3 is TGTGCCAGCAGACAGGGGATCCAAGAGACCCAGTACTTC.